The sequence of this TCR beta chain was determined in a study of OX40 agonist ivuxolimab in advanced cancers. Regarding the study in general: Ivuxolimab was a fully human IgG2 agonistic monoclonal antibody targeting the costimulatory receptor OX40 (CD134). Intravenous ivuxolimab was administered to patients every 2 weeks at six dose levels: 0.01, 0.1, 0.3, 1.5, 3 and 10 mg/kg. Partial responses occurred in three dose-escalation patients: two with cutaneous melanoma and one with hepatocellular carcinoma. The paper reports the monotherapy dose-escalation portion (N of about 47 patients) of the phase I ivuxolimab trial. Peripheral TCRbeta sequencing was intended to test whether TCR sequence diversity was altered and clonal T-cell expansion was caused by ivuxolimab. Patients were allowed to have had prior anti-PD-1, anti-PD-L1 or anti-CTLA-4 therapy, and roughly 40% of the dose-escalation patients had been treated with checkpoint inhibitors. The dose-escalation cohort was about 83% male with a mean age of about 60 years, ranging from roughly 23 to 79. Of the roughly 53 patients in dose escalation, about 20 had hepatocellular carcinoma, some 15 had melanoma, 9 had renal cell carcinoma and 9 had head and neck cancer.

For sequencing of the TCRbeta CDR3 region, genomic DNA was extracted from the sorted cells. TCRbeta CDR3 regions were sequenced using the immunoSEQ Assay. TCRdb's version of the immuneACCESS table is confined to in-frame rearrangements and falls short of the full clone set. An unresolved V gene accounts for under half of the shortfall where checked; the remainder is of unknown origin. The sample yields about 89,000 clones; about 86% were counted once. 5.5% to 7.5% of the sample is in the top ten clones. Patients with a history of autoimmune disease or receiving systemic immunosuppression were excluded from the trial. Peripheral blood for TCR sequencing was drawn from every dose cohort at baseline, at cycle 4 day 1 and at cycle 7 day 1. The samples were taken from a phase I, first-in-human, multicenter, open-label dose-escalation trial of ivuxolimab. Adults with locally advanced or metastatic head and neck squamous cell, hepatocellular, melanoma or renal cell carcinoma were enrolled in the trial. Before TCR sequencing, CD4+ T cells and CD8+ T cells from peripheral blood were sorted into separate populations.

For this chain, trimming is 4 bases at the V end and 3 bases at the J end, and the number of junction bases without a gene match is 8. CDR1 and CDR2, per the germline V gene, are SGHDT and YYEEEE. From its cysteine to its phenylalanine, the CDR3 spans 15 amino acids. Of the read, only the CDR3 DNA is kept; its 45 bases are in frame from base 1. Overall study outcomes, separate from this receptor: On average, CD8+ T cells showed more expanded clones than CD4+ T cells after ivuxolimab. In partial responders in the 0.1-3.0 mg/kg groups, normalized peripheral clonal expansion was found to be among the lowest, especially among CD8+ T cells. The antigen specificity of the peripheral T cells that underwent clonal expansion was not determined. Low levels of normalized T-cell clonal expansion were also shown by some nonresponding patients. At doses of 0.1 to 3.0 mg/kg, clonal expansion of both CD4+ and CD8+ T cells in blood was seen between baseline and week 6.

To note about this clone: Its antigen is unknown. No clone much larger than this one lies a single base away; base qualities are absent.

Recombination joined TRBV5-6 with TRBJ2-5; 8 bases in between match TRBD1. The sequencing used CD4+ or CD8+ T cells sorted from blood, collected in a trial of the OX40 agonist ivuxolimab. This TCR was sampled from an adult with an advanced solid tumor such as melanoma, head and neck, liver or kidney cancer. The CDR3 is CASSPRQGRKETQYF. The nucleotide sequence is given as TGTGCCAGCAGCCCGAGACAGGGGAGAAAAGAGACCCAGTACTTC.